This paragraph covers one T cell receptor beta chain sequence. What it binds is not known. This entry belongs to a study of CD8 T cells in ankylosing spondylitis. General study points: The clones that were linked to disease were reported to be significantly enriched in matched synovial fluid samples from ankylosing spondylitis patients.

Preparation of TCR beta libraries was done by quantitative 5'-RACE with molecular barcodes. MiXCR, applied by TCRdb to the 5' RACE reads, yields one record per CDR3 protein. The sample records 350,000 to 450,000 distinct CDR3 sequences, 20% being singletons. The CDR3 spans 14 residues. The V gene's germline CDR1 is KGHDR and CDR2 SFDVKD. Deletions cut 4 bases from V and 4 bases from J, with 10 bases between. Sequenced material: blood, either unsorted or a sorted T cell fraction (not recorded which). The TCR sequence derives from a male donor with ankylosing spondylitis or in good health (not recorded which). V usage is TRBV24-1 and J usage is TRBJ2-1; D remains ambiguous. The CDR3 reads CATSDGDLYNEQFF. CDR3 bases: TGTGCCACCAGTGACGGAGACTTGTACAATGAGCAGTTCTTC.